Below, 9 T cell receptor beta chains from the same sample are listed, as sequenced in a study of PD-1 blockade in classical Hodgkin lymphoma. The method was immunoSEQ multiplex PCR; TCRdb's version includes in-frame clones alone and lacks a portion of them. The data hold about 30,000 clones, with roughly 76% observed a single time. Each of the patients experienced relapse following autologous stem cell transplantation, and their brentuximab vedotin exposure differed. The sample consisted of peripheral blood mononuclear cells (PBMCs), taken before the second cycle of nivolumab. All receptors derive from a human donor with classical Hodgkin lymphoma.

This chain links TRBV4-3 with TRBJ1-1, with unresolved D. Germline V lookup: CDR1 LGHNA, CDR2 YSLEER. Between the trimmed V and J ends, which lost 2 bases and 0 bases, there was a span of 7 bases. The CDR3 totals 14 residues. The CDR3 nucleotides read TGCGCCAGCAGCCAAATCACGCTGAACACTGAAGCTTTCTTT. Residues: CASSQITLNTEAFF.

This clone rates as medium-sized. The rearrangement joins TRBV7-9 to TRBJ1-2; possible D gene TRBD1, 5 bases. The length of the CDR3 is 14 residues. Germline assignment: CDR1 SEHNR and CDR2 FQNEAQ (reference sequence). The germline V and J ends were trimmed by 1 base and 4 bases, with 10 bases remaining between them. CDR3 in DNA: TGTGCCAGCAGCTTAGTCGGGACGGTCTATGGCTACACCTTC. As protein: CASSLVGTVYGYTF. The whole variable domain, remainder taken from reference TRBV7-9 and TRBJ1-2, is DTGVSQNPRHKITKRGQNVTFRCDPISEHNRLYWYRQTLGQGPEFLTYFQNEAQLEKSRLLSDRFSAERPKGSFSTLEIQRTEQGDSAMYLCASSLVGTVYGYTFGSGTRLTVV.

V usage is TRBV9 and J usage is TRBJ2-2; D is ambiguous. This CDR3 comprises 13 residues. In germline, CDR1 is SGDLS, CDR2 YYNGEE. Trimming removed 0 bases from V and 6 bases from J, with 6 bases in between. The CDR3 DNA is TGTGCCAGCAGCGTAGGAGACGCCGGGGAGCTGTTTTTT. Translated, it gives CASSVGDAGELFF.

In its sample, this clone was seen a few times. The chain carries TRBV28 and TRBJ1-2, with a weak D call TRBD1 (5 bases). V gave up 8 bases and J gave up 5 bases, with 9 bases separating them. CDR3 length: 11 amino acids. The germline V gene encodes CDR1 MDHEN and CDR2 SYDVKM. The CDR3 coding sequence is TGTGCCAGCGGAAGACAGTATGGCTACACCTTC. It specifies CASGRQYGYTF.

The CDR3 nucleotides are TGTGCCAGCAGCTCCCCCCGGGGGGGCGGCGGGGAGCTGTTTTTT. This translates into CASSSPRGGGGELFF. The chain is built from TRBV11-3 and TRBJ2-2, with 8 bases that match TRBD2. Germline V gene lookup returns CDR1 SGHNT and CDR2 YENEEA. V trimming: 4 bases; J trimming: 7 bases; junction bases outside the gene matches: 8. The CDR3 sequence is 15 residues long. Variable domain in full (rest from reference TRBV11-3 and TRBJ2-2): EAGVVQSPRYKIIEKKQPVAFWCNPISGHNTLYWYLQNLGQGPELLIRYENEEAVDDSQLPKDRFSAERLKGVDSTLKIQPAELGDSAVYLCASSSPRGGGGELFFGEGSRLTVL.

The chain employs TRBV5-1 and TRBJ2-6; D might be TRBD1 (6 bases). The CDR3 consists of 17 residues. V was trimmed by 4 bases and J by 3 bases, leaving 17 bases between them. Germline CDR1 reads SGHRS; CDR2 reads YFSETQ. CDR3 sequence (DNA): TGCGCCAGCAGCCTCACAGGGTCCGGCGGTGGGGCCAACGTCCTGACTTTC. It specifies CASSLTGSGGGANVLTF.

The genes are TRBV29-1 and TRBJ1-4, with unresolved D. V was pared by 0 bases and J by 3 bases, with 5 bases between. CDR3 length equals 13 residues. CDR1 and CDR2 (germline): SQVTM, ANQGSEA. The DNA of the CDR3 is TGCAGCGTTGAAGAGGCTTCTAATGAAAAACTGTTTTTT. This codes for CSVEEASNEKLFF.

The V call is TRBV6-1, the J call TRBJ2-7; no reliable D call. V was shortened by 1 base and J by 3 bases, with 13 bases between the two germline ends. CDR3 length: 15 amino acids. CDR1 and CDR2 (germline): MNHNS, SASEGT. Written as DNA, the CDR3 is TGTGCCAGCAGTGAAGGGGCAGCCATCTACTACGAGCAGTACTTC. It encodes CASSEGAAIYYEQYF.

Relative to its sample, this clone is medium-sized (0.01 to 0.1%). V usage is TRBV19 and J usage is TRBJ1-2, with a weak D call TRBD1 (5 bases). Between the trimmed V and J ends, which lost 9 bases and 0 bases, there was a span of 11 bases. Germline CDR1 reads LNHDA; CDR2 reads SQIVND (reference sequence). This CDR3 region has 13 residues. Here the CDR3 DNA reads TGTGCCAGCAGGGACGGGCCTAACTATGGCTACACCTTC. Translating gives CASRDGPNYGYTF.